A selection of T cell receptor beta chains follows, all from one sample in a study of cytomegalovirus exposure and HLA in healthy donors. TCRdb's table, derived via immunoSEQ multiplex PCR, lists solely in-frame clones and lacks some. The sample consists of fewer than 130,000 clones, about three quarters of them appearing once. The specimen was PBMCs. The receptors stem from a woman in her thirties in good health and CMV-seronegative. The CDR3 runs from the conserved cysteine through the conserved F or W. Fields, in order: CDR3 length, V gene, CDR3 protein.

16	TRBV25-1	CASSPERGTLQETQYF
17	TRBV28	CASSSYGTGRHTDTQYF
14	TRBV5-4	CASTSGPGTDTQYF
12	TRBV29-1	CSVWTGGYGYTF
13	TRBV11-2	CASSARDGSPQHF
14	TRBV19	CASTSGAENTEAFF
15	TRBV5-6	CASSIWTSGQETQYF
15	TRBV5-1	CASSPATRGAGELFF
12	TRBV7-9	CASSQTTDTQYF
13	TRBV6-6	CASSQGSGNTIYF
13	TRBV29-1	CSDTGTANTEAFF
16	TRBV4-3	CASSQVKGQGQETQYF
17	TRBV30	CAWRRQGGSSGANVLTF
14	TRBV28	CASRSWTGTDTQYF
14	TRBV9	CASSVGQGEEKLFF
12	TRBV19	CASLQEGQPQHF
15	TRBV6-5	CASSYVFSEGVEQYF
14	TRBV29-1	CSVSLAGGLDEQYF
14	TRBV6-5	CASSSRVPYNEQFF
14	TRBV6-5	CASSLASGYNEQFF
21	TRBV28	CASSLLLGIGLEEDRAHEQYF
14	TRBV5-1	CASSLEGDNQPQHF
12	TRBV28	CASRRTKYEQYF
13	TRBV7-6	CASSLTWSYEQYF
13	TRBV6-1	CAGSGTTNEKLFF
13	TRBV28	CASRPQGMHGYTF
13	TRBV27	CASSLGLGQPQHF
15	TRBV4-2	CASSQVTRGGSPLHF
14	TRBV28	CASSRRESSYEQYF
13	TRBV19	CASSPAAGGELFF
14	TRBV27	CASSSTGVPTEAFF
15	TRBV2	CASSAGQGSWYEQYF
12	TRBV5-6	CASSPGAGELFF
15	TRBV7-3	CASSLTGVYNSPLHF
15	TRBV19	CASSTGFGERYGYTF
12	TRBV5-4	CASSLDGTIQYF
14	TRBV28	CASNPGQSLREQYF
16	TRBV4-1	CASSQELQGGYNEQFF
13	TRBV5-4	CASSLDRAYEQYF
14	TRBV5-6	CASNGEEAKNIQYF
15	TRBV4-3	CASSQSSEGTDTQYF
13	TRBV6-6	CASSNPGNTEAFF
11	TRBV7-2	CASSPRETQYF
13	TRBV5-6	CASSWDRGLGYTF
15	TRBV28	CASSFPQGEGLEAFF
14	TRBV18	CASSPGQGAYEQYF
11	TRBV7-2	CASSSAYEQYF
15	TRBV7-3	CASSADLAGNSPLHF
14	TRBV7-2	CASSSSGSWTEQFF
15	TRBV7-8	CASSLVTGIGIGYTF
13	TRBV2	CASTGQGYQPQHF